This section outlines one T cell receptor (beta chain) sequence together with its context. Antigen unknown. V lost 7 bases to trimming and J lost 0 bases, with 13 bases between them. CDR3 length equals 15 residues. CDR1 LGHDT and CDR2 YNNKEL come from the germline V gene (reference sequence). This sample is part of a study of T cell responses to AZD1222 COVID-19 vaccine. Broader study findings: Two doses of AZD1222 preceded a rise in Spike-specific TCR breadth and depth. The study reported that nearly half of spike-specific TCRs target unmutated variant regions.

Profiled with immunoSEQ multiplex PCR; TCRdb holds only in-frame clones, not every one. The sample comprises about 140,000 clones, 70% to 90% of which are singletons, and 3.1% rests with the top ten. The TCR originated in an adult who received the AZD1222 COVID-19 vaccine. The sequences come from peripheral blood, collected 28 days after the second AZD1222 dose. The chain carries TRBV3-1 (or the pseudogene TRBV3-2) and TRBJ2-1; the D gene is possibly TRBD2 (5 bases). The CDR3 protein is CASTLGLSSYNEQFF. The CDR3 coding sequence is TGTGCCAGCACCCTAGGACTGAGCTCCTACAATGAGCAGTTCTTC.